Listed here are 29 T cell receptor beta chains from one sample, sequenced in a study of T cells after yellow fever vaccination. TCRdb reprocessed the 5' RACE reads with MiXCR, giving one entry per CDR3 protein. There are fewer than 450,000 distinct CDR3 sequences in the sample; about 9.9% occur only once, and around 19% lies in the top ten. This material consisted of PBMCs, taken on the day of the first yellow fever vaccination. The source is a man aged 18 to 35 who received the YFV17D yellow fever vaccine.

This clonotype came up a few times. The chain combines TRBV11-2 with TRBJ2-2, with a weak D call TRBD2 (6 bases). Trimming took 5 bases from V and 0 from J, leaving 19 bases between them. Germline V gene lookup returns CDR1 SGHAT and CDR2 FQNNGV. The CDR3 is made up of 18 amino acids. The CDR3 loop reads CASSVETIAAANTGELFF. The DNA of the CDR3 is TGTGCCAGCAGCGTCGAGACGATAGCGGCCGCGAACACCGGGGAGCTGTTTTTT.

This clonotype showed up just a few times. The rearrangement links TRBV5-1 to TRBJ2-3; D is unresolved. The CDR3 loop spans 13 amino acids. Trimming pared 3 bases from V and 4 bases from J, leaving 9 bases between. CDR1 and CDR2 (germline): SGHRS, YFSETQ. CDR3 region: CASSWIPPDTQYF. In DNA, the CDR3 is TGCGCCAGCAGCTGGATCCCACCAGATACGCAGTATTTT.

This chain links TRBV5-1 with TRBJ2-5, with D possibly TRBD1 on 7 matching bases. V lost 5 bases and J lost 2, with 13 bases in between. Germline V gene data show CDR1 as SGHRS and CDR2 as YFSETQ. There are 14 residues in the CDR3. CDR3 residues: CASSRAGQQETQYF. Written as DNA, the CDR3 is TGCGCCAGCAGTCGCGCGGGACAGCAAGAGACCCAGTACTTC.

The V gene is TRBV12-3 or TRBV12-4, the J gene TRBJ2-3; TRBD2 matches 9 bases. The V segment lost 5 bases and the J segment 2 bases; nucleotides outside the gene matches: 11. The CDR3 contains 17 residues. The CDR3 protein is CASSPRGGRAFTDTQYF. For the CDR3, the DNA is TGTGCCAGCAGTCCCCGAGGCGGGAGGGCCTTCACAGATACGCAGTATTTT.

The chain combines TRBV18 with TRBJ2-3; TRBD1 is a possible D gene (5 bases). Trimming took off 3 bases at V and 8 bases at J, with 24 bases between the two ends. The germline V gene has CDR1 KGHSH and CDR2 LQKENI. CDR3 length: 17 residues. DNA of the CDR3: TGTGCCAGCTCACCGAACGGGCCGAGTTTGGGGCAGGGTACGCAGTATTTT. The encoded protein is CASSPNGPSLGQGTQYF.

This clonotype showed up just a few times. V gene TRBV19 combines with J gene TRBJ1-1, with TRBD1 matching 10 bases. Germline V gene data show CDR1 as LNHDA and CDR2 as SQIVND (reference sequence). The trim removed 6 bases at V and 3 bases at J, leaving 4 bases unmatched. This CDR3 is 14 amino acids long. In DNA, the CDR3 is TGTGCCAGTAGAGGGACAGGGGAATACACTGAAGCTTTCTTT. This translates into CASRGTGEYTEAFF. Full variable domain (missing parts from reference TRBV19 and TRBJ1-1): DGGITQSPKYLFRKEGQNVTLSCEQNLNHDAMYWYRQDPGQGLRLIYYSQIVNDFQKGDIAEGYSVSREKKESFPLTVTSAQKNPTAFYLCASRGTGEYTEAFFGQGTRLTVV.

This clonotype has more than one count but fewer than ten. The rearrangement uses TRBV5-1 and TRBJ1-5; TRBD1 agrees at 7 bases. Per the germline V gene, CDR1 is SGHRS and CDR2 is YFSETQ. The length of the CDR3 is 14 residues. Germline trimming cut 4 bases from V and 4 bases from J; bases unmatched to any gene: 5. The chain's CDR3 is CASSTGTENQPQHF. CDR3 coding DNA: TGCGCCAGCAGCACAGGGACAGAAAATCAGCCCCAGCATTTT.

This clonotype has a handful of counts. The chain combines TRBV20-1 with TRBJ2-5, with D hard to call. V was trimmed by 3 bases and J by 2 bases, leaving 13 bases between them. This CDR3 has 14 amino acids. CDR1 and CDR2 (germline): DFQATT, SNEGSKA (reference sequence). In DNA, the CDR3 is TGCAGTGCTAGTACGGTCAGCGAACAAGAGACCCAGTACTTC. It codes for CSASTVSEQETQYF.

This clonotype was observed a handful of times. This rearrangement joins TRBV3-1 to TRBJ2-5; D gene uncertain. The CDR3 spans 13 residues. Germline V gene data show CDR1 as LGHDT and CDR2 as YNNKEL (reference sequence). V was cut by 2 bases and J by 7 bases, with 11 bases left in between. The DNA for the CDR3 is TGTGCCAGCAGCCAATCATCCTTAGGGACCCAGTACTTC. Its translation: CASSQSSLGTQYF.

The V call is TRBV7-7, the J call TRBJ2-1; D unresolved. The CDR3 has 15 residues. Germline values: CDR1 SSHAT, CDR2 FNYEAQ (reference sequence). V lost 5 bases and J 0 bases, leaving 11 bases between the germline ends. CDR3 sequence (DNA): TGTGCCAGCAGCACCACAGCGAGCTCCTACAATGAGCAGTTCTTC. Encoded protein: CASSTTASSYNEQFF.

This clonotype was counted between two and nine times. V gene TRBV7-6 combines with J gene TRBJ2-3; D gene unclear. The CDR3 runs 13 residues. From germline, CDR1 is SGHVS and CDR2 FNYEAQ. V dropped 4 bases and J dropped 6 bases, with 11 bases sitting between them. CDR3 sequence (DNA): TGTGCCAGCAGCTCCAGGCCACAGGATACGCAGTATTTT. As protein: CASSSRPQDTQYF.

Comment on this clonotype: A read error may be the cause here, since a much bigger clone is one base away. The chain is built from TRBV5-1 and TRBJ2-5; 7 bases align to TRBD2. This CDR3 has 14 residues. Germline V gene data show CDR1 as SGHRS and CDR2 as YFSETQ. Written as DNA, the CDR3 is TGCCCCAGCAGCTTGGGGACTACTAAAGAGACCCAGTACTTC. This codes for CPSSLGTTKETQYF.

This clonotype turned up a few times. The gene calls are TRBV5-1 and TRBJ2-7, with TRBD1 identical over 10 bases. Germline CDR1 SGHRS, CDR2 YFSETQ. This CDR3 has 12 residues. V lost 7 bases, J lost 5 bases, and 3 bases stayed unmatched. In DNA form, the CDR3 reads TGCGCCAGCCGGGGACAGGGGAACGAGCAGTACTTC. Protein product: CASRGQGNEQYF.

The chain carries TRBV3-1 and TRBJ2-1; 7 positions match TRBD2. The length of the CDR3 is 16 residues. Germline assignment: CDR1 LGHDT and CDR2 YNNKEL (reference sequence). Losses at the gene ends were 4 bases for V and 0 bases for J; bases not matched to a gene: 6. The CDR3 reads CASSPTSESSYNEQFF. Written as DNA, the CDR3 is TGTGCCAGCAGCCCCACTAGCGAGAGCTCCTACAATGAGCAGTTCTTC.

This clonotype was observed many times. The rearrangement uses TRBV7-2 and TRBJ2-7; D gene unclear. This CDR3 comprises 14 residues. Looked up from germline, CDR1 is SGHTA and CDR2 is FQGNSA. V dropped 2 bases and J dropped 1 base, with 9 bases sitting between them. This chain's CDR3 is CASSLSTGSYEQYV. The CDR3 nucleotides read TGTGCCAGCAGCTTATCCACCGGATCCTACGAGCAGTACGTC.

The chain has TRBV12-3 or TRBV12-4 and TRBJ2-3; D is perhaps TRBD2 (6 bases). V lost 3 bases and J 6 bases, leaving 10 bases between the germline ends. The CDR3 consists of 13 residues. CDR3 residues: CASSFRGSDTQYF. In DNA, the CDR3 is TGTGCCAGCAGTTTTCGGGGGTCCGATACGCAGTATTTT.

The V gene is TRBV7-2, the J gene TRBJ2-7; D unclear. From germline, CDR1 is SGHTA and CDR2 FQGNSA. There are 12 residues in the CDR3. Trimming removed 0 bases at V and 3 bases at J, with 3 bases between. The CDR3 protein is CASSLAYYEQYF. The DNA for the CDR3 is TGTGCCAGCAGCTTAGCGTACTACGAGCAGTACTTC.

This clonotype has just a few counts. V gene TRBV9 combines with J gene TRBJ1-3, with D hard to call. The germline V gene has CDR1 SGDLS and CDR2 YYNGEE. The CDR3 contains 14 residues. The V end was cut by 2 bases, the J end by 0 bases, with 6 bases between. CDR3: CASSVRVSGNTIYF. CDR3 DNA sequence: TGTGCCAGCAGCGTTAGAGTCTCTGGAAACACCATATATTTT.

This clonotype was detected ten times or more. The V gene is TRBV5-4, the J gene TRBJ2-5; TRBD1 is a possible D gene (6 bases). Trimming left V 4 bases short and J 2 bases short, with 15 bases between. The CDR3 runs 15 residues. Per germline, CDR1 SGHNT and CDR2 YYREEE (reference sequence). CDR3 sequence (DNA): TGTGCCAGCAGCCCCGGGACACAGAGTCAAGAGACCCAGTACTTC. Translation: CASSPGTQSQETQYF.

This clonotype appeared a few times. This chain joins TRBV7-6 and TRBJ2-7; 10 bases map to TRBD2. Per the germline V gene, CDR1 is SGHVS and CDR2 is FNYEAQ. This CDR3 contains 14 residues. V dropped 5 bases and J dropped 5; count of bases not matched to a gene: 6. This chain's CDR3 is CASSRLAGVDEQYV. For the CDR3, the DNA is TGTGCCAGCAGCAGGCTAGCGGGGGTCGACGAGCAGTACGTC.

This clonotype was seen a few times. The V gene is TRBV29-1, the J gene TRBJ1-5, with D unresolved. The CDR3 contains 14 residues. V was pared by 4 bases and J by 2 bases, with 12 bases between. Germline lookup yields CDR1 SQVTM and CDR2 ANQGSEA. The CDR3 protein is CSVGEGFGNQPQHF. The DNA of the CDR3 is TGCAGCGTTGGTGAAGGGTTTGGCAATCAGCCCCAGCATTTT.

This chain links TRBV20-1 with TRBJ2-7, with TRBD1 as a possible D gene (5 bases). This CDR3 has 15 residues. V was clipped by 1 base and J by 3 bases, with 16 bases between them. Germline lookup yields CDR1 DFQATT and CDR2 SNEGSKA (reference sequence). This CDR3 is CSARVRGQGYYEQYF. In DNA form, the CDR3 reads TGCAGTGCTAGAGTTAGGGGCCAGGGTTACTACGAGCAGTACTTC.

J is TRBJ2-2 and V is TRBV19; D is undetermined. Germline loops: CDR1 LNHDA, CDR2 SQIVND (reference sequence). The germline V and J ends were trimmed by 6 bases and 4 bases, with 6 bases remaining between them. The CDR3 has 12 residues. CDR3 in amino acids: CASRTRTGELFF. The CDR3 DNA follows: TGTGCCAGTAGAACACGCACCGGGGAGCTGTTTTTT.

The chain is built from TRBV4-2 and TRBJ1-5; 8 positions agree with TRBD1. Looked up from germline, CDR1 is LGHNA and CDR2 is YNFKEQ. The CDR3 has 16 amino acids. V lost 1 base and J lost 4; bases outside the gene matches: 6. This CDR3 reads CASSQVTTGANQPQHF. CDR3 in DNA: TGTGCCAGCAGCCAAGTGACGACAGGGGCTAATCAGCCCCAGCATTTT.

This clonotype was observed a handful of times. The chain links TRBV20-1 to TRBJ1-5, with no clear D. CDR3 length: 12 amino acids. Germline-derived CDR1 and CDR2 are DFQATT and SNEGSKA (reference sequence). The germline V and J ends were trimmed by 3 bases and 6 bases, with 9 bases remaining between them. CDR3 nucleotides: TGCAGTGCTAGTAGGGTGGGTCAGCCCCAGCATTTT. Translation: CSASRVGQPQHF.

The V and J genes are TRBV6-5 and TRBJ1-4; D is unresolved. V was clipped by 2 bases and J by 1 base, with 11 bases between them. The CDR3 extends over 16 amino acids. In germline, CDR1 is MNHEY, CDR2 SVGAGI. The CDR3 region is CASSYPPTLTNEKLFF. The CDR3, as DNA: TGTGCCAGCAGTTACCCGCCGACATTAACTAATGAAAAACTGTTTTTT.

In this sample, this clonotype turned up a few times. V usage is TRBV7-3 and J usage is TRBJ2-3, with 7 bases lining up with TRBD2. Germline-derived CDR1 and CDR2 are SGHTA and FQGTGA. The CDR3 covers 15 residues. The V segment lost 5 bases and the J segment 5 bases; nucleotides outside the gene matches: 10. The CDR3 sequence: CASSLAVGGLDTQYF. CDR3 nucleotides: TGTGCCAGCAGCCTGGCGGTCGGGGGGTTAGATACGCAGTATTTT.

This clonotype was seen only a few times. This chain links TRBV12-3 or TRBV12-4 with TRBJ2-7, with D perhaps matching TRBD1 (6 bases). The CDR3 sequence is 14 residues long. V was cut by 8 bases and J by 5 bases, with 19 bases left in between. In nucleotides, the CDR3 is TGTGCCAGCCGGCTTACAGGGTTTCTCCACGAGCAGTACTTC. As protein: CASRLTGFLHEQYF.

The CDR3 sequence is CATRTGYYGYTF. CDR3 DNA sequence: TGTGCCACCCGGACGGGTTACTATGGCTACACCTTC. This chain connects TRBV27 to TRBJ1-2; D is ambiguous. From germline, CDR1 is MNHEY and CDR2 SMNVEV (reference sequence). This CDR3 comprises 12 residues. Trimming cost V 10 bases and J 3 bases, with 12 bases left between them.